These 30 T cell receptor beta chains originate from one sample sequenced in a study of blood T cell repertoires in COVID-19. Produced via immunoSEQ multiplex PCR; TCRdb's table is partial and in-frame only. Seen here are some 70,000 clones, roughly 90% observed once, and the top ten hold 7.3%. Material: peripheral blood. These receptors were taken from a man aged 35 to 55 with COVID-19, enrolled during active disease.

The V call is TRBV6-5, the J call TRBJ2-1; D uncertain. The CDR3 extends over 14 amino acids. Trimming cost V 6 bases and J 4 bases, with 13 bases left between them. Per germline, CDR1 MNHEY and CDR2 SVGAGI. The CDR3 reads CASRVGNSYNEQFF. The CDR3 region has the DNA TGTGCCAGCAGGGTCGGTAATTCTTACAATGAGCAGTTCTTC.

The chain uses TRBV5-4 and TRBJ2-5; the D gene is possibly TRBD1 (6 bases). Germline CDR1 and CDR2: SGHNT and YYREEE (reference sequence). V lost 1 base and J lost 3, with 7 bases in between. The CDR3 is made up of 13 amino acids. The CDR3 here is CASSLRTEETQYF. In DNA, the CDR3 is TGTGCCAGCAGCTTGCGGACAGAAGAGACCCAGTACTTC.

CDR3 DNA sequence: TGTGCCAGCAGTGCCCGCGGGACAGGGGATTCGGGGGAGCTGTTTTTT. Encoded protein: CASSARGTGDSGELFF. The chain uses TRBV28 and TRBJ2-2; 10 positions match TRBD1. In germline, CDR1 is MDHEN, CDR2 SYDVKM. Trimming took 5 bases from V and 8 from J; bases not matched to a gene: 11. The CDR3 runs to 16 residues.

V is TRBV3-1 (or the pseudogene TRBV3-2) and J is TRBJ1-6; 8 bases align to TRBD1. After removal of 3 bases from V and 10 bases from J, the junction contained 5 bases not matched to a gene. Germline loops: CDR1 LGHDT, CDR2 YNNKEL (reference sequence). The CDR3 is 14 residues long. The CDR3 sequence is CASSHPGTGSPLHF. In nucleotides, the CDR3 is TGTGCCAGCAGCCATCCCGGGACAGGCTCACCCCTCCACTTT.

For the CDR3, the DNA is TGTGCCAGCAGTCCGGAGGGAGCCGCGAACACCGGGGAGCTGTTTTTT. Translating gives CASSPEGAANTGELFF. The V and J genes are TRBV27 and TRBJ2-2; tentatively, D is TRBD2 (6 bases). The CDR3 is made up of 16 amino acids. The germline V gene has CDR1 MNHEY and CDR2 SMNVEV (reference sequence). Trimming removed 5 bases at V and 0 bases at J, with 13 bases between.

The V call is TRBV5-1, the J call TRBJ2-7, with 13 bases that match TRBD2. Germline V CDR1 and CDR2: SGHRS, YFSETQ. The CDR3 sequence is 15 residues long. Trimming removed 4 bases from V and 6 bases from J; junction bases left unmatched: 7. CDR3 in DNA: TGCGCCAGCAGCCCGACTAGCGGGGGGTTCCGCGAGCAGTACTTC. This gives the protein CASSPTSGGFREQYF.

V gene TRBV5-1 combines with J gene TRBJ2-3; D gene uncertain. CDR3 length: 12 amino acids. V lost 3 bases and J 3 bases, leaving 5 bases between the germline ends. Germline V lookup: CDR1 SGHRS, CDR2 YFSETQ. CDR3 nucleotides: TGCGCCAGCAGCTCGGTTACAGATACGCAGTATTTT. Translation: CASSSVTDTQYF.

V and J are TRBV7-2 and TRBJ1-1; D unresolved. V gave up 4 bases and J gave up 0 bases, with 9 bases separating them. The CDR3 is made up of 14 amino acids. Germline V gives CDR1 SGHTA, CDR2 FQGNSA. The DNA of the CDR3 is TGTGCCAGCAGCTCTCCTTCAGTGAACACTGAAGCTTTCTTT. Translating it yields CASSSPSVNTEAFF.

The chain combines TRBV5-1 with TRBJ2-7; TRBD2 matches 9 bases. Germline V gives CDR1 SGHRS, CDR2 YFSETQ. The J segment lost 1 base and the V segment lost 0 bases, leaving 11 bases of the junction unmatched. The CDR3 has 18 residues. As DNA, the CDR3 is TGCGCCAGCAGCTTGGGACTAGCGGTGGGGTTGGTGTCCTACGAGCAGTACTTC. Protein sequence: CASSLGLAVGLVSYEQYF.

The chain joins TRBV6-5 to TRBJ1-5; 7 positions agree with TRBD1. Germline V gene sequence: CDR1 MNHEY, CDR2 SVGAGI. This CDR3 is built from 13 residues. V shed 7 bases and J 8 bases; nucleotides not matched to a gene: 8. The CDR3 DNA is TGTGCCAGCATTAAACGACAGGGTGAGCCCCAGCATTTT. Translating gives CASIKRQGEPQHF.

The J gene is TRBJ2-5, the V gene TRBV4-1; 7 bases fit TRBD1. CDR1 and CDR2 (germline): MGHRA, YSYEKL. V trimming: 1 base; J trimming: 5 bases; junction bases outside the gene matches: 7. This CDR3 is 15 amino acids long. The CDR3 reads CASSQGQGDLETQYF. The CDR3 region has the DNA TGCGCCAGCAGCCAAGGGCAGGGGGATCTCGAGACCCAGTACTTC.

The V gene is TRBV3-1 (or the pseudogene TRBV3-2), the J gene TRBJ1-1, with a weak D call TRBD1 (5 bases). The germline gives CDR1 LGHDT, CDR2 YNNKEL (reference sequence). The V end was cut by 2 bases, the J end by 4 bases, with 8 bases between. CDR3 length: 13 residues. CDR3 DNA: TGTGCCAGCAGCCAACAGGGCGCCACTGAAGCTTTCTTT. Its translation is CASSQQGATEAFF.

This rearrangement joins TRBV7-9 to TRBJ2-7; tentative D call: TRBD2 (5 bases). The CDR3 runs to 14 residues. Trimming pared 1 base from V and 2 bases from J, leaving 9 bases between. The V gene's germline CDR1 is SEHNR and CDR2 FQNEAQ (reference sequence). The CDR3, as DNA: TGTGCCAGCAGCTTAGGCGGGCACGCCTACGAGCAGTACTTC. Translation gives CASSLGGHAYEQYF.

This clone has only a few counts. This chain links TRBV13 with TRBJ1-4, with a possible D match to TRBD1 (5 bases). This CDR3 contains 15 residues. Trimming took off 5 bases at V and 5 bases at J, with 15 bases between the two ends. Germline lookup yields CDR1 PRHDT and CDR2 FYEKMQ (reference sequence). The DNA of the CDR3 is TGTGCCAGCAGCCCTCCGGGACTGCTCAATGAAAAACTGTTTTTT. This sequence encodes CASSPPGLLNEKLFF.

The V call is TRBV12-3 or TRBV12-4, the J call TRBJ1-2, with D possibly TRBD1 on 5 matching bases. V lost 7 bases and J 9 bases, leaving 12 bases between the germline ends. The CDR3 sequence is 11 residues long. The chain's CDR3 is CASKVKGSYTF. The CDR3 DNA is TGTGCCAGCAAAGTAAAGGGGAGCTACACCTTC.

The V gene is TRBV5-4, the J gene TRBJ2-1; 12 positions agree with TRBD2. The V gene's germline CDR1 is SGHNT and CDR2 YYREEE (reference sequence). The CDR3 extends over 16 amino acids. With V trimmed by 5 bases and J by 4 bases, 7 bases remained unmatched. The CDR3: CASRSSGGAEYNEQFF. CDR3 nucleotides: TGTGCCAGCAGATCTAGCGGGGGGGCCGAATACAATGAGCAGTTCTTC. Variable domain in full (rest from reference TRBV5-4 and TRBJ2-1): ETGVTQSPTHLIKTRGQQVTLRCSSQSGHNTVSWYQQALGQGPQFIFQYYREEENGRGNFPPRFSGLQFPNYSSELNVNALELDDSALYLCASRSSGGAEYNEQFFGPGTRLTVL.

The chain couples TRBV12-5 to TRBJ2-1; TRBD1 is a possible D gene (6 bases). The CDR3 spans 13 residues. The germline gives CDR1 LGHNT, CDR2 FRNRAP. V was pared by 6 bases and J by 5 bases, with 11 bases between. The CDR3 region is CASGTGQNNEQFF. In nucleotides, the CDR3 is TGTGCTAGTGGGACAGGACAGAACAATGAGCAGTTCTTC. Full variable domain (missing parts from reference TRBV12-5 and TRBJ2-1): DARVTQTPRHKVTEMGQEVTMRCQPILGHNTVFWYRQTMMQGLELLAYFRNRAPLDDSGMPKDRFSAEMPDATLATLKIQPSEPRDSAVYFCASGTGQNNEQFFGPGTRLTVL.

This chain connects TRBV6-2 or TRBV6-3 to TRBJ1-5; 8 bases are a match to TRBD1. There are 16 residues in the CDR3. Germline-derived CDR1 and CDR2 are MNHEY and SVGEGT. The junction had 6 bases not matched to a gene; V was cut back by 4 bases and J by 1 base. For the CDR3, the DNA is TGTGCCAGCAGTTCCTGGACAGGGTCAAGCAATCAGCCCCAGCATTTT. Translated: CASSSWTGSSNQPQHF.

This clone was seen a few times. The gene calls are TRBV10-1 and TRBJ1-3; TRBD1 matches at 8 bases. Germline loops: CDR1 WNHNN, CDR2 SYGVQD (reference sequence). Trimming removed 2 bases from V and 0 bases from J; junction bases left unmatched: 0. There are 15 residues in the CDR3. The CDR3 is CASSETGGSGNTIYF. The CDR3 nucleotides are TGCGCCAGCAGTGAGACAGGGGGCTCTGGAAACACCATATATTTT.

The rearrangement joins TRBV7-9 to TRBJ1-4; no reliable D call. CDR1 is SEHNR and CDR2 is FQNEAQ in the germline V gene (reference sequence). The V gene lost 6 bases and the J gene lost 7 bases, with 21 bases spanning the gap. CDR3 length equals 16 residues. CDR3 coding DNA: TGTGCCAGCAGTTTGGGCCGCCGTCCCCGGGGTGAAAAACTGTTTTTT. Its protein product is CASSLGRRPRGEKLFF.

The rearrangement uses TRBV19 and TRBJ2-5, with 8 bases identical to TRBD1. With 10 bases clipped from V and 2 bases from J, the junction kept 15 bases outside the gene matches. The CDR3 spans 16 residues. The germline CDR1 and CDR2 sequences are LNHDA and SQIVND (reference sequence). CDR3: CATASQGALRQETQYF. In nucleotides, the CDR3 is TGTGCCACGGCCTCTCAGGGGGCGCTTAGGCAAGAGACCCAGTACTTC.

The V call is TRBV9, the J call TRBJ2-1; 8 bases are a match to TRBD1. The length of the CDR3 is 15 residues. Trimming cost V 4 bases and J 4 bases; bases outside gene matches: 7. The germline gives CDR1 SGDLS, CDR2 YYNGEE. This CDR3 is CASSPQGEFYNEQFF. The CDR3 DNA sequence: TGTGCCAGCAGCCCACAGGGGGAATTTTACAATGAGCAGTTCTTC.

The J gene is TRBJ2-3, the V gene TRBV19, with D possibly matching TRBD1 (6 bases). CDR1 LNHDA and CDR2 SQIVND come from the germline V gene (reference sequence). Trimming took 3 bases from V and 4 from J, leaving 14 bases between them. The length of the CDR3 is 15 residues. The CDR3 nucleotides read TGTGCCAGTAGTATCAGAACAGGGTCCTCAGATACGCAGTATTTT. Translated: CASSIRTGSSDTQYF.

The chain has TRBV27 and TRBJ2-1, with TRBD1 matching 10 bases. There are 16 residues in the CDR3. With V trimmed by 6 bases and J by 6 bases, 11 bases remained unmatched. CDR1 MNHEY and CDR2 SMNVEV come from the germline V gene (reference sequence). CDR3 loop: CASSRNLGTGANEQFF. In DNA form, the CDR3 reads TGTGCCAGCAGCCGTAACCTCGGGACAGGGGCCAATGAGCAGTTCTTC.

The rearrangement uses TRBV19 and TRBJ2-7; tentatively, D is TRBD1 (5 bases). The germline V and J ends were trimmed by 5 bases and 5 bases, with 13 bases remaining between them. This CDR3 has 13 amino acids. In germline, CDR1 is LNHDA, CDR2 SQIVND (reference sequence). As DNA, the CDR3 is TGTGCCAGTAGTCTGGATCCAGGGCACGAGCAGTACTTC. Translation gives CASSLDPGHEQYF.

This rearrangement joins TRBV10-3 to TRBJ1-5; D is perhaps TRBD1 (5 bases). Trimming stripped 6 bases from V and 6 bases from J, with 9 bases between. The CDR3 totals 12 residues. Germline CDR1 ENHRY, CDR2 SYGVKD. Here the CDR3 reads CAISAGFQPQHF. The CDR3 nucleotides read TGTGCCATCAGCGCAGGGTTTCAGCCCCAGCATTTT.

The chain combines TRBV6-5 with TRBJ2-7; 10 nucleotides line up with TRBD1. There are 14 residues in the CDR3. CDR1 is MNHEY and CDR2 is SVGAGI in the germline V gene. With 5 bases clipped from V and 3 bases from J, the junction kept 4 bases outside the gene matches. The CDR3 sequence: CASSPGQGRYEQYF. The CDR3 coding sequence is TGTGCCAGCAGTCCGGGACAGGGGCGCTACGAGCAGTACTTC.

This clone was seen only once. The J gene is TRBJ1-5, the V gene TRBV6-1; the D is unclear. The CDR3 runs to 15 residues. V lost 3 bases to trimming and J lost 4 bases, with 13 bases between them. Germline assignment: CDR1 MNHNS and CDR2 SASEGT. The chain's CDR3 is CASSDRYPGNQPQHF. In DNA form, the CDR3 reads TGTGCCAGCAGTGACAGGTACCCGGGGAATCAGCCCCAGCATTTT.

This clone has only one observation. The CDR3 region has the DNA TGCGCCAGCAGCTTGGCCCCGGGGGGGAACACAGATACGCAGTATTTT. Protein product: CASSLAPGGNTDTQYF. J is TRBJ2-3 and V is TRBV5-1; 8 bases map to TRBD2. Germline CDR1 and CDR2: SGHRS and YFSETQ. The CDR3 sequence is 16 residues long. Unmatched junction bases numbered 5, after V lost 0 bases and J lost 2 bases.

The DNA for the CDR3 is TGTGCCAGCAATTCCGGGGATAGCAACAATCAGCCCCAGCATTTT. Protein sequence: CASNSGDSNNQPQHF. V usage is TRBV6-5 and J usage is TRBJ1-5; the D is unclear. The germline V gene encodes CDR1 MNHEY and CDR2 SVGAGI. V gave up 7 bases and J gave up 3 bases, with 16 bases separating them. The CDR3 length is 15 residues.